The TCR beta chain under discussion was sequenced for a study of OX40 agonist ivuxolimab in advanced cancers. Excluded were patients having autoimmune disease history or systemic immunosuppression. Trimming at V came to 0 bases and at J to 5 bases, leaving 5 bases not matched to a gene. Per germline, CDR1 SGHTA and CDR2 FQGNSA. There are 15 residues in the CDR3. Clones were read by immunoSEQ multiplex PCR, and TCRdb kept only the in-frame ones, dropping some. The sample carries about 77,000 clones, about 85% recorded once. This receptor was taken from an adult with an advanced solid tumor such as melanoma, head and neck, liver or kidney cancer. The rearrangement joins TRBV7-2 to TRBJ2-5; 8 positions match TRBD1. Sequences were derived from CD4+ or CD8+ T cells sorted from blood, sampled in a trial of the OX40 agonist ivuxolimab. CDR3 sequence reads: CASSLAGRQGETQYF. CDR3 DNA: TGTGCCAGCAGCTTAGCGGGGAGACAGGGGGAGACCCAGTACTTC.